This T cell receptor beta chain was identified during a study of blood T cells in healthy people across ages. This clonotype has a handful of counts. For the second PCR, which ran for about 7 to 12 cycles, a sample-barcoded 5' primer and a J-beta primer mix were used. In TCRdb, the 5' RACE reads were re-called with MiXCR into one record per CDR3 protein. The table records hundreds of thousands of distinct CDR3 sequences, more than 55% of them present only once. The specimen sequenced was blood. This clonotype originated in a man in his forties in good health.

In DNA, the CDR3 is TGTGCCAGCAGCTTACCACGGATTTACCAAGAGACCCAGTACTTC. It codes for CASSLPRIYQETQYF. V and J are TRBV7-2 and TRBJ2-5; the D is unclear. The germline gives CDR1 SGHTA, CDR2 FQGNSA. The germline V and J ends were trimmed by 2 bases and 0 bases, with 10 bases remaining between them. This CDR3 is built from 15 residues.